The 17 T cell receptor beta chains below come from one sample, sequenced in a study of technical replicates of blood from several donors. Sequencing used immunoSEQ multiplex PCR; TCRdb keeps in-frame clones, though not all of them. The sample records about 98,000 clones, 90% to 96% being singletons. The sample taken for sequencing was T cells isolated from PBMCs. The receptor source for this set is a human donor in good health.

The chain carries TRBV4-1 and TRBJ2-5; tentative D call: TRBD2 (7 bases). Trimming took off 9 bases at V and 5 bases at J, with 28 bases between the two ends. Germline V lookup: CDR1 MGHRA, CDR2 YSYEKL. This CDR3 is built from 17 residues. The DNA of the CDR3 is TGCGCCAGAAAGAGGAAGGGGGGGAGGCCCATCCGGGAGACCCAGTACTTC. Translating it yields CARKRKGGRPIRETQYF.

This rearrangement joins TRBV28 to TRBJ2-1; 7 nucleotides agree with TRBD2. This CDR3 comprises 14 residues. With V trimmed by 5 bases and J by 8 bases, 9 bases remained unmatched. Germline-derived CDR1 and CDR2 are MDHEN and SYDVKM. The CDR3 DNA reads as TGTGCCAGCAGTGGGTGGACTAGGAGATATGAGCAGTTCTTC. Translation: CASSGWTRRYEQFF.

This chain connects TRBV29-1 to TRBJ2-1; D gene unclear. Germline loops: CDR1 SQVTM, CDR2 ANQGSEA. The CDR3 runs 12 residues. The ends were cut back, 3 bases at V and 7 bases at J, with 10 bases in the middle. In DNA form, the CDR3 reads TGCAGCGTTGATCCTTCAGGTAATGAGCAGTTCTTC. This gives the protein CSVDPSGNEQFF.

The chain carries TRBV28 and TRBJ2-7; a possible D gene is TRBD1 (6 bases). Germline CDR1 reads MDHEN; CDR2 reads SYDVKM. V was clipped by 8 bases and J by 2 bases, with 16 bases between them. The CDR3 is 14 residues long. This CDR3 reads CASGPTGPTYEQYF. DNA for the CDR3: TGTGCCAGCGGCCCGACAGGACCAACCTACGAGCAGTACTTC.

The rearrangement uses TRBV7-9 and TRBJ2-3, with TRBD1 matching 7 bases. Germline loops: CDR1 SEHNR, CDR2 FQNEAQ (reference sequence). The CDR3 loop spans 15 amino acids. V shed 4 bases and J 6 bases; nucleotides not matched to a gene: 10. Written as DNA, the CDR3 is TGTGCCAGCAGCTCCCAGGGACAGACAACGGATACGCAGTATTTT. Translation: CASSSQGQTTDTQYF. The whole variable domain, remainder taken from reference TRBV7-9 and TRBJ2-3, is DTGVSQNPRHKITKRGQNVTFRCDPISEHNRLYWYRQTLGQGPEFLTYFQNEAQLEKSRLLSDRFSAERPKGSFSTLEIQRTEQGDSAMYLCASSSQGQTTDTQYFGPGTRLTVL.

The chain couples TRBV14 to TRBJ1-1; D is unclear. Looked up from germline, CDR1 is SGHDN and CDR2 is FVKESK. The CDR3 sequence is 13 residues long. The V end lost 5 bases, the J end lost 1 base, and 8 bases lay between the germline ends. In DNA, the CDR3 is TGTGCCAGCAGCTCGGGGTCGAACACTGAAGCTTTCTTT. Amino acids: CASSSGSNTEAFF.

The chain employs TRBV6-5 and TRBJ2-1, with a tentative D call TRBD1 (7 bases). In germline, CDR1 is MNHEY, CDR2 SVGAGI. This CDR3 has 15 amino acids. With 6 bases removed from V and 1 base from J, the gap between germline ends came to 13 bases. The CDR3 DNA sequence: TGTGCCAGCAGAACGACAGGGACTTCCTACAATGAGCAGTTCTTC. Translated: CASRTTGTSYNEQFF.

The chain uses TRBV19 and TRBJ2-1; TRBD2 matches 7 bases. CDR3 length equals 11 residues. The junction had 8 bases not matched to a gene; V was cut back by 5 bases and J by 16 bases. Looked up from germline, CDR1 is LNHDA and CDR2 is SQIVND (reference sequence). The CDR3 nucleotides are TGTGCCAGTAGTTTCATCGGGACTACATTCTTC. Amino acids: CASSFIGTTFF.

The chain employs TRBV19 and TRBJ2-3; 7 bases line up with TRBD2. Germline values: CDR1 LNHDA, CDR2 SQIVND (reference sequence). The V gene end was trimmed by 5 bases and the J gene end by 2 bases; junction bases not matched to a gene: 7. The CDR3 is 15 amino acids. The CDR3 protein is CASSPSGPPTDTQYF. The CDR3 coding sequence is TGTGCCAGTAGTCCTAGCGGCCCCCCCACAGATACGCAGTATTTT.

The chain recombines TRBV6-6 with TRBJ2-5, with a weak D call TRBD2 (5 bases). The CDR3 loop spans 14 amino acids. Deletions cut 3 bases from V and 7 bases from J, with 15 bases between. CDR1 is MNHNY, CDR2 SVGAGI, per germline (reference sequence). CDR3 in amino acids: CASSYEAGGRTQYF. The CDR3 DNA follows: TGTGCCAGCAGTTATGAGGCGGGCGGCCGGACCCAGTACTTC.

This clone was detected only once. The chain links TRBV30 to TRBJ1-1; D might be TRBD1 (6 bases). Trimming stripped 2 bases from V and 7 bases from J, with 14 bases between. Looked up from germline, CDR1 is GTSNPN and CDR2 is SVGIG (reference sequence). CDR3 size: 13 residues. The CDR3 nucleotides are TGTGCCTGGAGTAGGGGGATCGCTTTTGAAGCTTTCTTT. Amino acid sequence: CAWSRGIAFEAFF.

The chain uses TRBV2 and TRBJ1-1; no definite D call. Trimming shortened V by 5 bases and J by 4 bases, and 8 bases separated the two germline ends. The CDR3 has 12 amino acids. The germline V gene has CDR1 SNHLY and CDR2 FYNNEI. The CDR3 sequence is CASSIEGTEAFF. The CDR3 coding sequence is TGTGCCAGCAGTATAGAGGGCACTGAAGCTTTCTTT.

This clone has a single count. The chain has TRBV19 and TRBJ2-7, with D possibly matching TRBD1 (5 bases). CDR1 LNHDA and CDR2 SQIVND come from the germline V gene (reference sequence). Trimming took off 6 bases at V and 4 bases at J, with 13 bases between the two ends. The CDR3 length is 13 residues. For the CDR3, the DNA is TGTGCCAGTAGCACAGGACGCCCGTACGAGCAGTACTTC. It specifies CASSTGRPYEQYF.

The chain combines TRBV19 with TRBJ2-5; D is unresolved. The CDR3 is 13 amino acids. Germline values: CDR1 LNHDA, CDR2 SQIVND (reference sequence). V was pared by 4 bases and J by 0 bases, with 6 bases between. The CDR3 nucleotides are TGTGCCAGTAGTAACCGGGACCAAGAGACCCAGTACTTC. This encodes CASSNRDQETQYF.

This chain joins TRBV7-2 and TRBJ1-2; 7 bases fit TRBD1. V trimming: 7 bases; J trimming: 3 bases; junction bases outside the gene matches: 11. Per the germline V gene, CDR1 is SGHTA and CDR2 is FQGNSA. CDR3 length equals 15 residues. The CDR3: CASTPTFTGDYGYTF. CDR3 DNA sequence: TGTGCCAGCACCCCAACGTTTACAGGGGACTATGGCTACACCTTC. The whole variable domain, filled in from reference TRBV7-2 and TRBJ1-2, reads GAGVSQSPSNKVTEKGKDVELRCDPISGHTALYWYRQSLGQGLEFLIYFQGNSAPDKSGLPSDRFSAERTGGSVSTLTIQRTQQEDSAVYLCASTPTFTGDYGYTFGSGTRLTVV.

A single count supports this clone. The J gene is TRBJ2-7, the V gene TRBV6-1; D might be TRBD1 (5 bases). The CDR3 runs to 14 residues. The V gene lost 0 bases and the J gene lost 4 bases, with 10 bases spanning the gap. Germline CDR1 reads MNHNS; CDR2 reads SASEGT. The CDR3 DNA reads TGTGCCAGCAGTGAAGCTGGGGCTAGGTACGAGCAGTACTTC. Residues: CASSEAGARYEQYF.

J is TRBJ1-2 and V is TRBV27, with D tentatively TRBD1 (5 bases). Germline V CDR1 and CDR2: MNHEY, SMNVEV (reference sequence). V shed 7 bases and J shed 2 bases, with 17 bases lying between them. The CDR3 is 15 residues long. The CDR3 nucleotides read TGTGCCAGCACCTCCAGGGTTGGGGGGAACTATGGCTACACCTTC. Protein: CASTSRVGGNYGYTF.